One sample yielded the 5 T cell receptor beta chains listed below, sequenced in a study of T cell responses to AZD1222 COVID-19 vaccine. Profiling relied on immunoSEQ multiplex PCR, and the TCRdb table lists in-frame clones only, not all of them. Altogether under 150,000 clones are present, about nine tenths being singletons, with the ten largest covering roughly 2.4%. Material: peripheral blood, obtained on day 0 of AZD1222 vaccination. The receptors shown here come from an adult in good health.

The CDR3 is CASSFMGGPDEQYF. CDR3 nucleotide sequence: TGCGCCAGCAGCTTTATGGGAGGCCCAGACGAGCAGTACTTC. This rearrangement joins TRBV5-1 to TRBJ2-7; possibly TRBD2 for D (6 bases). Germline V gene sequence: CDR1 SGHRS, CDR2 YFSETQ. Trimming took off 2 bases at V and 5 bases at J, with 14 bases between the two ends. The length of the CDR3 is 14 residues.

The genes are TRBV5-1 and TRBJ1-1, with D possibly matching TRBD1 (5 bases). Per the germline V gene, CDR1 is SGHRS and CDR2 is YFSETQ. The CDR3 extends over 16 amino acids. V was clipped by 5 bases and J by 4 bases, with 21 bases between them. CDR3 sequence (DNA): TGCGCCAGCAGAAGGGGCGGGGGTACATGGCGCACTGAAGCTTTCTTT. Residues: CASRRGGGTWRTEAFF.

This chain uses TRBV28 with TRBJ2-1, with 8 bases matching TRBD1. This CDR3 is built from 15 residues. The V segment lost 6 bases and the J segment 5 bases; nucleotides outside the gene matches: 9. Germline-derived CDR1 and CDR2 are MDHEN and SYDVKM. The CDR3 DNA is TGTGCCAGCAGGTCCCCGAGGACAGGGAACAATGAGCAGTTCTTC. Translated, it gives CASRSPRTGNNEQFF.

A remark on this clone: Other DNA sequences of this sample code for an identical CDR3. This chain uses TRBV9 with TRBJ2-3; D is perhaps TRBD2 (6 bases). Germline CDR1 SGDLS, CDR2 YYNGEE. The CDR3 spans 15 residues. The V end lost 0 bases, the J end lost 0 bases, and 8 bases lay between the germline ends. This CDR3 reads CASSVVAASTDTQYF. For the CDR3, the DNA is TGTGCCAGCAGCGTAGTAGCGGCTAGCACAGATACGCAGTATTTT.

CDR3 in DNA: TGTGCCAGCAGCTTAGCGGGGCGGGAGGATACGCAGTATTTT. This encodes CASSLAGREDTQYF. The rearrangement joins TRBV7-6 to TRBJ2-3; 7 nucleotides agree with TRBD2. V lost 0 bases to trimming and J lost 6 bases; unmatched junction nucleotides: 3. The CDR3 loop spans 14 amino acids. Looked up from germline, CDR1 is SGHVS and CDR2 is FNYEAQ.